This T cell receptor (beta chain) was observed in a study of T cell responses to AZD1222 COVID-19 vaccine (dated by TCRdb to about 2021). About the full investigation: A total of 233 trial participants underwent TCR sequencing, of whom about 210 received two doses of AZD1222 and approximately 25 received two doses of the MenACWY control vaccine. Trial participants were enrolled by age into subgroups of 18-55, 56-69 and 70-plus years, and roughly 160, 29 and 62 TCR-sequenced participants, respectively, were included in these subgroups.

Germline trimming amounts to 1 base on V and 7 bases on J, with 12 as the count of junction bases outside the gene matches. Reading the germline V gene gives CDR1 MDHEN and CDR2 SYDVKM. The CDR3 runs 16 amino acids, cysteine and phenylalanine included. Just the 48-base CDR3 DNA is kept, in frame starting at base 1. The sample's time point label is to be understood as: about 28 days (+/-7) after the second vaccine dose. AZD1222 recipients whose second dose came at about 4 weeks and those whose second dose came at about 12 weeks were combined into one group, since spike-specific TCR depth and breadth did not differ between the two schedules. Vaccinee samples came from UK trials COV001 and COV002, including a single-blind randomized controlled phase 2/3 trial of AZD1222 (ChAdOx1 nCoV-19) in healthy adults. Trial participant PBMC samples were collected at day 0 and day 28 after the second dose for TCRbeta chain sequencing.

Notes on this clone: Its antigen specificity is not known. No base qualities exist here, and no much larger clone lies one base off it.

The CDR3 regions of human TCRbeta chains were analyzed by immunosequencing. Processing in the source paper ran as follows. Repertoire TCRs were matched against a reference library of SARS-CoV-2-specific TCRs generated with the MIRA antigen-specificity platform. Breadth was defined as the fraction of unique TCRs that were SARS-CoV-2-associated. Depth was defined as the fraction of total T cells that were SARS-CoV-2-associated. Using the MIRA data, each spike-specific TCR was assigned both to the spike region to which the TCR was reactive and to a CD4 or CD8 class. Log10-transformed breadth and depth values were compared by one-way ANOVA with Sidak's multiple comparisons tests. This immuneACCESS table, as held by TCRdb, lists in-frame sequences with V and J called but not all clones. Of the missing ones, under half trace to an unresolved V gene in checked studies; the others have no known cause. The D gene and trimming were derived from the DNA, and the V and J assignments and clone size from that table. The sample includes approximately 140,000 clones, with approximately 90% observed a single time. The ten biggest clones cover 4% of the sample.

Summary of the overall study and its limitations: Only five or six AZD1222 recipients were SARS-CoV-2 seropositive at baseline, limiting conclusions about previously exposed vaccinees. After two AZD1222 doses, spike-specific TCR breadth and depth were significantly higher than at day 0 and than in MenACWY recipients. In the small 56-69-year group, the increase in depth fell short of significance, most likely because of low power. CD4 TCRs associated with the vaccine covered the entire spike protein, and the dominant responses were in regions 160-218 and 743-854. Because no day 14 peak-response samples were available, repertoires were characterized only after the peak T cell response. Participants were mostly white British and included more females than males, and it was suggested by the authors that clonal diversity may have been underestimated. Reportedly, almost half of the unique spike-specific TCRs recognized epitopes lying outside the regions that are mutated in the B.1.351 and B.1.1.7 variants.

Sequencing used peripheral blood, obtained 28 days after the second AZD1222 dose. The receptor was derived from an adult who received the AZD1222 COVID-19 vaccine. Recombination linked TRBV28 to TRBJ2-5; 7 junctional bases match TRBD2. The CDR3 has the sequence CASSLLQTGGLGTQYF. The DNA sequence is TGTGCCAGCAGTTTATTACAAACGGGAGGCCTAGGGACCCAGTACTTC.